A selection of T cell receptor beta chains follows, all from one sample in a study of cytomegalovirus exposure and HLA in healthy donors. Using immunoSEQ multiplex PCR, the repertoire was profiled, and TCRdb retains in-frame clones only, with some absent. The table lists more than 95,000 clones, 75% to 90% of them singletons. Sequencing used PBMCs. These TCRs come from a man in his thirties or forties in good health and CMV-seropositive. The CDR3 runs from the conserved cysteine through the conserved F or W. Only part of the rows carry a size: once, few, many, or a class if the clone is expanded.

clone_size: NA; v_call: TRBV20-1; j_call: TRBJ1-2; cdr3_aa: CSATIIYGYTF
clone_size: once; v_call: TRBV2; j_call: TRBJ2-7; cdr3_aa: CASSERKREQYF
clone_size: once; v_call: TRBV19; j_call: TRBJ1-1; cdr3_aa: CASSPGTGGDTEAFF
clone_size: NA; v_call: TRBV2; j_call: TRBJ1-1; cdr3_aa: CASYMNTEAFF
clone_size: NA; v_call: TRBV9; j_call: TRBJ2-5; cdr3_aa: CASSVDSQETQYF
clone_size: NA; v_call: TRBV19; j_call: TRBJ1-5; cdr3_aa: CASSRRYSNQPQHF
clone_size: few; v_call: TRBV5-1; j_call: TRBJ1-6; cdr3_aa: CASSFTLTGDYNSPLHF
clone_size: NA; v_call: TRBV28; j_call: TRBJ1-1; cdr3_aa: CASRTAEGEWKAFF
clone_size: NA; v_call: TRBV19; j_call: TRBJ1-4; cdr3_aa: CASSMEGRLNEKLFF
clone_size: NA; v_call: TRBV4-1; j_call: TRBJ1-3; cdr3_aa: CASSPRSGGGQNGNTIYF
clone_size: NA; v_call: TRBV7-2; j_call: TRBJ2-5; cdr3_aa: CASSLGTGVPQETQYF
clone_size: NA; v_call: TRBV29-1; j_call: TRBJ1-2; cdr3_aa: CSVVGDGYTF
clone_size: NA; v_call: TRBV9; j_call: TRBJ2-3; cdr3_aa: CASIGRGETTDTQYF
clone_size: NA; v_call: TRBV29-1; j_call: TRBJ2-5; cdr3_aa: CSVEQGGETQYF
clone_size: NA; v_call: TRBV4-1; j_call: TRBJ2-7; cdr3_aa: CASSQAEGYLDEQYF
clone_size: once; v_call: TRBV2; j_call: TRBJ1-2; cdr3_aa: CASSELQNNYGYTF
clone_size: NA; v_call: TRBV6-5; j_call: TRBJ1-5; cdr3_aa: CASRANRGNQPQHF
clone_size: NA; v_call: TRBV4-1; j_call: TRBJ2-7; cdr3_aa: CASSQGGYYEQYF
clone_size: NA; v_call: TRBV5-1; j_call: TRBJ1-6; cdr3_aa: CASSLDREPLHF
clone_size: NA; v_call: TRBV7-9; j_call: TRBJ1-5; cdr3_aa: CASSPWHVDNNQPQHF
clone_size: NA; v_call: TRBV5-1; j_call: TRBJ1-2; cdr3_aa: CASSSEQGARNGYTF
clone_size: NA; v_call: TRBV4-1; j_call: TRBJ1-2; cdr3_aa: CASSQTQGIYGYTF
clone_size: NA; v_call: TRBV18; j_call: TRBJ2-2; cdr3_aa: CASSPRRVENTGELFF
clone_size: NA; v_call: TRBV29-1; j_call: TRBJ1-1; cdr3_aa: CSVRGLGAEAFF
clone_size: NA; v_call: TRBV29-1; j_call: TRBJ2-7; cdr3_aa: CSVLGQQRRSSYEQYF
clone_size: NA; v_call: TRBV4-1; j_call: TRBJ2-7; cdr3_aa: CASSQVGRSYEQYF
clone_size: NA; v_call: TRBV5-1; j_call: TRBJ1-1; cdr3_aa: CASSFHGNHEAFF
clone_size: few; v_call: TRBV6-1; j_call: TRBJ1-6; cdr3_aa: CASSEGTGATPLHF
clone_size: few; v_call: TRBV7-9; j_call: TRBJ1-3; cdr3_aa: CASSLVGRGHIRNTIYF
clone_size: NA; v_call: TRBV30; j_call: TRBJ1-6; cdr3_aa: CAWSAGYNSPLHF
clone_size: NA; v_call: TRBV11-3; j_call: NA; cdr3_aa: CASSPRTGGREQYF
clone_size: NA; v_call: TRBV30; j_call: TRBJ1-2; cdr3_aa: CAWSGTGVSIGYTF
clone_size: NA; v_call: TRBV6-6; j_call: TRBJ2-1; cdr3_aa: CASRLAGNNEQFF
clone_size: NA; v_call: TRBV7-3; j_call: TRBJ2-3; cdr3_aa: CASSFGNRGTDTQYF
clone_size: NA; v_call: TRBV10-2; j_call: TRBJ2-1; cdr3_aa: CASRRPTTEEQFF
clone_size: NA; v_call: TRBV2; j_call: TRBJ2-5; cdr3_aa: CASGSGQGFRETQYF